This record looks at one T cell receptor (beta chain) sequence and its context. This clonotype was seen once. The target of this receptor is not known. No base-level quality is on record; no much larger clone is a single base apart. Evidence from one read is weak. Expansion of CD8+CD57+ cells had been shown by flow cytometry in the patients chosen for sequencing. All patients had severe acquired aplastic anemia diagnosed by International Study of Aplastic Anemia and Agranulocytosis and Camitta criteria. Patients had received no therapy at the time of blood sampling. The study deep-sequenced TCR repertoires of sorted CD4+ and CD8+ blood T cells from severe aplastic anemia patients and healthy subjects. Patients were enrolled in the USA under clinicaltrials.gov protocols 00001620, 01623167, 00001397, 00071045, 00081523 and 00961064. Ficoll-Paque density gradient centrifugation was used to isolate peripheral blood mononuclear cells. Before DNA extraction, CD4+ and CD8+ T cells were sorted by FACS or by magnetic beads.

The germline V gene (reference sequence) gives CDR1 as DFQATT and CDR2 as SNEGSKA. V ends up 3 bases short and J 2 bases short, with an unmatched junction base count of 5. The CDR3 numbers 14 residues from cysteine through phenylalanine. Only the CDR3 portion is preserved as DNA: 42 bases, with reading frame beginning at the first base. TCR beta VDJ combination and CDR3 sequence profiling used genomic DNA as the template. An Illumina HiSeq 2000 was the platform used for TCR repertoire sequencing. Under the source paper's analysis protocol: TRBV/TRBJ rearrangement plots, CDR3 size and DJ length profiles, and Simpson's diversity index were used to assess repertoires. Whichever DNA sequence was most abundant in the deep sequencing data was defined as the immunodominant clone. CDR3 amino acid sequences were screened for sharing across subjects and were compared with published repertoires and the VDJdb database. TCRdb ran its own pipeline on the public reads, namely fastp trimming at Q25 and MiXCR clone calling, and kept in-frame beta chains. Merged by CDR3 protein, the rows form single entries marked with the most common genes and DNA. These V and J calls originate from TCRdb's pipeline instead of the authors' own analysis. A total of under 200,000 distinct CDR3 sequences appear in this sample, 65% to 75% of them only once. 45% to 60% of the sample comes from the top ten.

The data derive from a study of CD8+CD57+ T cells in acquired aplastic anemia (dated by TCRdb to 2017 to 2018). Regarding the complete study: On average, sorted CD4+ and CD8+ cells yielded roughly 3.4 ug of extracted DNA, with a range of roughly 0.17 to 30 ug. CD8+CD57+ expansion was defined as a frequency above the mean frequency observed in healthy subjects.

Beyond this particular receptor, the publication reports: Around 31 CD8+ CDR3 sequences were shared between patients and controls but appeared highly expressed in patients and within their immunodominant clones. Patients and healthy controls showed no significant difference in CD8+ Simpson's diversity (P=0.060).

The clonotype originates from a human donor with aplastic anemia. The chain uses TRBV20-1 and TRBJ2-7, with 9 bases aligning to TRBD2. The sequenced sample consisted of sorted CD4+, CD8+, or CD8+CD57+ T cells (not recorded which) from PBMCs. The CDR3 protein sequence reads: CSASLAGVTYEQYF. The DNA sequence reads TGCAGTGCTAGTTTAGCGGGAGTCACCTACGAGCAGTACTTC.